This is a list of T cell receptor beta chains from one sample in a study of CD8 T cells in ankylosing spondylitis. Using its own MiXCR run on the 5' RACE reads, TCRdb lists one record per CDR3 protein. This table has about 140,000 distinct CDR3 sequences, about 7% appearing once. Sequencing was carried out using blood, either unsorted or a sorted T cell fraction (not recorded which). These receptors came from a female donor with ankylosing spondylitis or in good health (not recorded which). Both conserved end residues are part of each CDR3. A D gene is named only where the DNA matches it firmly. Some rows have no size entry. The others give once, few or many, or a class for an expanded clone.

V: TRBV7-2
size: many
D: .
J: TRBJ1-2
CDR3: CASSFIRGDYGYTF
DNA: TGTGCCAGCAGCTTTATACGAGGGGATTATGGCTACACCTTC

V: TRBV6-4
size: many
D: .
J: TRBJ2-5
CDR3: CASSDVDGQETQYF
DNA: TGTGCCAGCAGTGATGTTGACGGACAAGAGACCCAGTACTTC

V: TRBV10-3
size: many
D: TRBD1
J: TRBJ2-1
CDR3: CAISQGQASSYNEQFF
DNA: TGTGCCATCAGTCAAGGACAGGCGAGCTCCTACAATGAGCAGTTCTTC

V: TRBV3-1
size: .
D: .
J: TRBJ1-6
CDR3: CASSEQDQRSYNSPLHF
DNA: TGTGCCAGCAGCGAACAGGATCAACGTTCCTATAATTCACCCCTCCACTTT

V: TRBV6-1
size: many
D: TRBD2
J: TRBJ2-3
CDR3: CASSPRSGGTDTQYF
DNA: TGTGCCAGCTCCCCGCGGAGCGGGGGGACAGATACGCAGTATTTT

V: TRBV5-1
size: many
D: .
J: TRBJ2-3
CDR3: CASRRDTDFTDTQYF
DNA: TGCGCCAGCAGGCGGGACACAGATTTCACAGATACGCAGTATTTT

V: TRBV3-1
size: many
D: .
J: TRBJ1-5
CDR3: CASSPTGPNQPQHF
DNA: TGTGCCAGCAGCCCCACGGGGCCCAATCAGCCCCAGCATTTT

V: TRBV20-1
size: many
D: .
J: TRBJ2-1
CDR3: CSARTGSGSYNEQFF
DNA: TGCAGTGCTAGAACAGGCTCAGGCTCCTACAATGAGCAGTTCTTC

V: TRBV12-3/TRBV12-4
size: many
D: .
J: TRBJ2-7
CDR3: CASSRDLPTSYEQYF
DNA: TGTGCCAGCAGTCGGGACCTCCCCACCTCCTACGAGCAGTACTTC

V: TRBV4-1
size: many
D: .
J: TRBJ2-7
CDR3: CASSQERTGGTGSYEQYF
DNA: TGCGCCAGCAGCCAAGAACGAACGGGAGGGACAGGGAGTTACGAGCAGTACTTC

V: TRBV20-1
size: .
D: .
J: TRBJ2-3
CDR3: CSARAPVRGTSTDTQYF
DNA: TGCAGTGCTAGAGCCCCTGTGAGGGGCACTAGCACAGATACGCAGTATTTT

V: TRBV7-9
size: many
D: .
J: TRBJ2-7
CDR3: CASSLGGLTSYEQYF
DNA: TGTGCCAGCAGCTTAGGGGGTCTCACCTCCTACGAGCAGTACTTC

V: TRBV11-2
size: many
D: .
J: TRBJ1-2
CDR3: CASSLSGFRRNYGYTF
DNA: TGTGCCAGCAGCTTATCCGGGTTTCGTAGGAACTATGGCTACACCTTC

V: TRBV2
size: many
D: .
J: TRBJ2-5
CDR3: CASSENPSRGFQETQYF
DNA: TGTGCCAGCAGTGAAAATCCCTCTCGGGGGTTTCAAGAGACCCAGTACTTC

V: TRBV5-1
size: many
D: TRBD1
J: TRBJ1-1
CDR3: CASRRLTGDTEAFF
DNA: TGCGCCAGCAGAAGGCTAACAGGGGACACTGAAGCTTTCTTT